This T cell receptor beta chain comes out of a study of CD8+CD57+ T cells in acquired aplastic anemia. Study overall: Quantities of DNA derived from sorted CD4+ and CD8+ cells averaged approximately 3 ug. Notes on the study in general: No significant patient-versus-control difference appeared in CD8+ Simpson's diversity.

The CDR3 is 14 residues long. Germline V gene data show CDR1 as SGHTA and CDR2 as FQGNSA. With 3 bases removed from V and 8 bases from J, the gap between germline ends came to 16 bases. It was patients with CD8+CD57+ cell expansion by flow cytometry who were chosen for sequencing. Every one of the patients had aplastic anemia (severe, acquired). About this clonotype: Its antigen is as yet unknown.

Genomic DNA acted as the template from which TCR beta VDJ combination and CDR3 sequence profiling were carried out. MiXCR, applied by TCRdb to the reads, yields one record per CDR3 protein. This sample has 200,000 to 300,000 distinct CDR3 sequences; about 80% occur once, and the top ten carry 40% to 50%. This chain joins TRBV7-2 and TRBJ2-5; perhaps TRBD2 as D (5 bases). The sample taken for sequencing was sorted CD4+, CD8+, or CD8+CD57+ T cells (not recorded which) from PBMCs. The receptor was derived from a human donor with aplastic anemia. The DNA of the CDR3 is TGTGCCAGCAGCTTTAAGCCATTGGAGGCAACCCAGTACTTC. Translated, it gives CASSFKPLEATQYF.